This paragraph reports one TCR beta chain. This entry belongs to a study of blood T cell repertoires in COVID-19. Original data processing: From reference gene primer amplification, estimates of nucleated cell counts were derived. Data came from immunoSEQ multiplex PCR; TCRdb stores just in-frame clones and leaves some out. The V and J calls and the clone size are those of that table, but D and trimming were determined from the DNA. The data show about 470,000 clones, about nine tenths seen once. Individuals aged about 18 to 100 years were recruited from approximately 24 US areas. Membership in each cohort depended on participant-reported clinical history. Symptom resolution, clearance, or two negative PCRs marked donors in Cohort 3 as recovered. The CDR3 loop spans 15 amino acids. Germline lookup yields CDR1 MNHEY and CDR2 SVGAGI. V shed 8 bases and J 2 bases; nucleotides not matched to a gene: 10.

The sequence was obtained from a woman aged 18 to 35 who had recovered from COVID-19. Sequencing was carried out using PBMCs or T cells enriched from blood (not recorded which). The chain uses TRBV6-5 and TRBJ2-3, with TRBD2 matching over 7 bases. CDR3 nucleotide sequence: TGTGCCAGCTCCCTAGACGGGGGGACCACAGATACGCAGTATTTT. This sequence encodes CASSLDGGTTDTQYF.